The present entry profiles one T cell receptor beta chain with its context. Looked up from germline, CDR1 is GTSNPN and CDR2 is SVGIG (reference sequence). CDR3 length: 13 residues. Trimming removed 5 bases at V and 2 bases at J, with 12 bases between. The record originates from a study of control samples from healthy donors and cancer patients. Here immunoSEQ multiplex PCR was the method, and the copy in TCRdb shows in-frame clones only, minus some. The data contain roughly 100,000 clones, roughly 91% of them singletons. The chain recombines TRBV30 with TRBJ1-1; D might be TRBD1 (6 bases). The receptor was isolated from a man between 60 and 75 years old with lung cancer. The specimen was PBMCs. This chain's CDR3 is CAWGRGFNTEAFF. The CDR3 region has the DNA TGTGCCTGGGGAAGGGGGTTCAACACTGAAGCTTTCTTT.